The rows below give T cell receptor beta chains drawn from one sample of a study of response to subunit inactivated influenza vaccine. TCRdb independently ran MiXCR on the RT-PCR reads; one entry per CDR3 protein. The table records hundreds of thousands of distinct CDR3 sequences, 11% of them present only once. Another study also made use of these data, one on T cells expressing NK-cell markers.

Material: PBMCs from blood, obtained on the day of vaccination. Every receptor here comes from a man aged 50 to 60 who received an inactivated influenza vaccine. The CDR3 runs from the conserved cysteine through the conserved F or W. The order of the fields is J gene, clone size, V gene, D gene, CDR3 length, CDR3 DNA, CDR3 protein. The D gene is left open where the match is weak. Rows may omit the clone size; those that give it use once, few, many or a size class.

j_gene: TRBJ2-2
abundance: -
v_gene: TRBV20-1
d_gene: -
len: 13
CDR3nt: TGCAGTGCTAGTTCTGAGAACACCGGGGAGCTGTTTTTT
CDR3aa: CSASSENTGELFF

j_gene: TRBJ2-7
abundance: few
v_gene: TRBV5-1
d_gene: -
len: 14
CDR3nt: TGCGCCAGCAGCTGGGAGACCGTTGGGAACGAGCAGTACTTC
CDR3aa: CASSWETVGNEQYF

j_gene: TRBJ1-2
abundance: -
v_gene: TRBV12-3/TRBV12-4
d_gene: TRBD1
len: 13
CDR3nt: TGTGCCAGCAGTATAGAGACAGGGAATGGCTACACCTTC
CDR3aa: CASSIETGNGYTF

j_gene: TRBJ2-7
abundance: few
v_gene: TRBV10-1
d_gene: TRBD1
len: 13
CDR3nt: TGCGCCAGCAGCCGGGACAGGGTCAACGAGCAGTACTTC
CDR3aa: CASSRDRVNEQYF

j_gene: TRBJ1-1
abundance: few
v_gene: TRBV29-1
d_gene: -
len: 12
CDR3nt: TGCAGCGTTGTGACCACAGCCTCTGAAGCTTTCTTT
CDR3aa: CSVVTTASEAFF

j_gene: TRBJ2-7
abundance: -
v_gene: TRBV2
d_gene: TRBD2
len: 15
CDR3nt: TGTGCCAGCAGCGGAGGACTAGCGCACTCCTACGAGCAGTACTTC
CDR3aa: CASSGGLAHSYEQYF

j_gene: TRBJ1-2
abundance: -
v_gene: TRBV24-1
d_gene: TRBD1
len: 14
CDR3nt: TGTGCCACCAGTGAGCCGGGACAGGGTAAAGGCTACACCTTC
CDR3aa: CATSEPGQGKGYTF

j_gene: TRBJ2-7
abundance: few
v_gene: TRBV28
d_gene: TRBD1
len: 13
CDR3nt: TGTGCCAGCAGTTCGGACAGGGTAGCACTGCAGTACTTC
CDR3aa: CASSSDRVALQYF

j_gene: TRBJ2-1
abundance: -
v_gene: TRBV6-5
d_gene: TRBD2
len: 15
CDR3nt: TGTGCCAGCAGTTACCCTCTAGCGGGACGCAATGAGCAGTTCTTC
CDR3aa: CASSYPLAGRNEQFF

j_gene: TRBJ1-2
abundance: few
v_gene: TRBV5-5
d_gene: -
len: 14
CDR3nt: TGTGCCAGCACCTCGGACAGCTCTAACTATGGCTACACCTTC
CDR3aa: CASTSDSSNYGYTF

j_gene: TRBJ2-5
abundance: once
v_gene: TRBV10-3
d_gene: TRBD1
len: 14
CDR3nt: TGTGCCATTAGCCGGGACAGGGGCCAAGAGACCCAGTACTTC
CDR3aa: CAISRDRGQETQYF

j_gene: TRBJ1-3
abundance: -
v_gene: TRBV9
d_gene: -
len: 15
CDR3nt: TGTGCCAGCAGCGGAGCGGGGGGGTCTGGAAACACCATATATTTT
CDR3aa: CASSGAGGSGNTIYF

j_gene: TRBJ2-1
abundance: few
v_gene: TRBV6-2/TRBV6-3
d_gene: TRBD2
len: 15
CDR3nt: TGTGCCAGCAGTTATGCGGGAGGGCTCTACAATGAGCAGTTCTTC
CDR3aa: CASSYAGGLYNEQFF